This TCR beta chain was retrieved from a study of CD8 T cells in ankylosing spondylitis. Notes on the study in general: Disease-linked clones reportedly showed significant enrichment in matched ankylosing spondylitis synovial fluid. Disease-linked clones bore a CD8+ phenotype and were relatively rare in peripheral blood. In the blood and synovial fluid of reactive arthritis, some motif variants had been previously reported. Blood from ankylosing spondylitis patients appeared to carry a characteristic roughly eight-variant TCR beta motif.

Trimming stripped 0 bases from V and 2 bases from J, with 11 bases between. CDR3 length: 15 residues. Germline-derived CDR1 and CDR2 are SGHAT and FQNNGV. One entry per CDR3 protein results from TCRdb running MiXCR on the 5' RACE reads. The data show 450,000 or so distinct CDR3 sequences, roughly 26% seen once. Concerning this clonotype itself: Its antigen remains unknown.

What was sequenced was blood, either unsorted or a sorted T cell fraction (not recorded which). The TCR was taken from a male donor with ankylosing spondylitis. The chain combines TRBV11-2 with TRBJ2-7; TRBD1 or TRBD2 may be the D gene (5 bases each). Here the CDR3 reads CASSLDGGAPYEQYF. In DNA, the CDR3 is TGTGCCAGCAGCTTAGATGGGGGAGCTCCCTACGAGCAGTACTTC. Variable domain in full (rest from reference TRBV11-2 and TRBJ2-7): EAGVAQSPRYKIIEKRQSVAFWCNPISGHATLYWYQQILGQGPKLLIQFQNNGVVDDSQLPKDRFSAERLKGVDSTLKIQPAKLEDSAVYLCASSLDGGAPYEQYFGPGTRLTVT.